The T cell receptor beta chain under discussion was sequenced for a study of T cell responses to AZD1222 COVID-19 vaccine. Study-level results: Baseline seropositives among AZD1222 recipients totaled only six. CD4 TCRs associated with vaccination spanned spike, dominating at 160-218 and 743-854. Reports indicate that nearly half of spike-specific TCRs are directed at unmutated variant regions.

Notes on this clone: The antigen is not known.

Only in-frame clones appear in the TCRdb table, and some are missing; sequencing was by immunoSEQ multiplex PCR. Of approximately 100,000 clones listed, about nine tenths are singletons. The receptor comes from an adult who received the AZD1222 COVID-19 vaccine. Material: peripheral blood, obtained 28 days after the second AZD1222 dose.

CDR3 DNA: TGTGCCAGTAGTGCGTCAGGGTACGAAAAACTGTTTTTT. This encodes CASSASGYEKLFF. The chain couples TRBV19 to TRBJ1-4, with D maybe TRBD1 (5 bases). The CDR3 is 13 amino acids. V was pared by 5 bases and J by 8 bases, with 12 bases between. CDR1 LNHDA and CDR2 SQIVND come from the germline V gene (reference sequence).